What follows describes a single T cell receptor (beta chain). Its specificity is not known. Naivety among CD8 cells was defined by CD45RO negativity and positive CCR7 selection, thereby excluding terminally differentiated effector memory CD45RA+ cells. The repertoire was sequenced with immunoSEQ multiplex PCR; TCRdb's copy has only in-frame clones and lacks some. Among hundreds of thousands of clones listed, about 95% were seen once. This specimen comes from a study of shared clonotypes between healthy human individuals. Study results and limitations: It was the non-shared clonotypes that had lower generation probabilities than clonotypes shared by all four donors.

CDR1 is SGHVS and CDR2 is FQNEAQ in the germline V gene. There are 12 residues in the CDR3. With 5 bases removed from V and 3 bases from J, the gap between germline ends came to 5 bases. This chain uses TRBV7-8 with TRBJ1-5; D remains unclear. This sequence originates from a woman in her twenties or thirties in good health. Sequences were obtained from naive CD8+ T cells sorted from blood. In DNA, the CDR3 is TGTGCCAGCAGCCCGGCCAATCAGCCCCAGCATTTT. Protein product: CASSPANQPQHF. Full variable domain (outside the CDR3, taken from reference TRBV7-8 and TRBJ1-5): GAGVSQSPRYKVAKRGQDVALRCDPISGHVSLFWYQQALGQGPEFLTYFQNEAQLDKSGLPSDRFFAERPEGSVSTLKIQRTQQEDSAVYLCASSPANQPQHFGDGTRLSIL.